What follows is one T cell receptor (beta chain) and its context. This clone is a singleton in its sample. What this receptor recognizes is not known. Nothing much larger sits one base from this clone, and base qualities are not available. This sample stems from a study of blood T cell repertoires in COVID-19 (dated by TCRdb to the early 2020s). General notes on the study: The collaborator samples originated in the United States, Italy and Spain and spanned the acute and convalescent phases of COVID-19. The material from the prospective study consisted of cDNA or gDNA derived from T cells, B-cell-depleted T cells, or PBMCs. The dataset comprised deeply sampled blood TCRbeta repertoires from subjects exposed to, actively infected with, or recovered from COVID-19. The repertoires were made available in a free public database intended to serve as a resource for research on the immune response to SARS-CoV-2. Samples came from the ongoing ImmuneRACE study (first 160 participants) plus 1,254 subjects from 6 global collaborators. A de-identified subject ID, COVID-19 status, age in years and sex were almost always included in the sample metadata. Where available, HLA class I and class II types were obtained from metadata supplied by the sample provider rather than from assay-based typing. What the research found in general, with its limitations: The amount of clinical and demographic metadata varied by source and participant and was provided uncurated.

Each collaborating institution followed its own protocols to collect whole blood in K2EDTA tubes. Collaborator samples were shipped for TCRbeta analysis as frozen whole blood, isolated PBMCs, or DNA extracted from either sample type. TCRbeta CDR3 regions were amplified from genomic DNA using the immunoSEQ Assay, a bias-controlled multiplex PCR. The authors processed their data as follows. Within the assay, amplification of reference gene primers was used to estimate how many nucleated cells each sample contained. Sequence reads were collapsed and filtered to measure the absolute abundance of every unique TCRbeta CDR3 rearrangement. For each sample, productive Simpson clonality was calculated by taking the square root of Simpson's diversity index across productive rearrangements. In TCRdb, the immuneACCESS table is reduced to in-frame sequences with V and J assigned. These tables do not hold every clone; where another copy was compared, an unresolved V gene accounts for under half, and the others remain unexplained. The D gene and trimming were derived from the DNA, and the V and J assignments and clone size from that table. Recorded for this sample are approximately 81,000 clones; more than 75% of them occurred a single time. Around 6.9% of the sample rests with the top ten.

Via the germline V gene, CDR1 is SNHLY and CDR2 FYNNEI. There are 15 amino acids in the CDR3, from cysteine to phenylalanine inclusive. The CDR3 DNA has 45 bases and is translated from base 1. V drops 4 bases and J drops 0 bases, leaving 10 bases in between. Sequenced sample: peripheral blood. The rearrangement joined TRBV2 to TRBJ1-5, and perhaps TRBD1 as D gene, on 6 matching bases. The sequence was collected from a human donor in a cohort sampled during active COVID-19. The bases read TGTGCCAGCAGTGCGGGACACTTTAGCAATCAGCCCCAGCATTTT. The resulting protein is CASSAGHFSNQPQHF.